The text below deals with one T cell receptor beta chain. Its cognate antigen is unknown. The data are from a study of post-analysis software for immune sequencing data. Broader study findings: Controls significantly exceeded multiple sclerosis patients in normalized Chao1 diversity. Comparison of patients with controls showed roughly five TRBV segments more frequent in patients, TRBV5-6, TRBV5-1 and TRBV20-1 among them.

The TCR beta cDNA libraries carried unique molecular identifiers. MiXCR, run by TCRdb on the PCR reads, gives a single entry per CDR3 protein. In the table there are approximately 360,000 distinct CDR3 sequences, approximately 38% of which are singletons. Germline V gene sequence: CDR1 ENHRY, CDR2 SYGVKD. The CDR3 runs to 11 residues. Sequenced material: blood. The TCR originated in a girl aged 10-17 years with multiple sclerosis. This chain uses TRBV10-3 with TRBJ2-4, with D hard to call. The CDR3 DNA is TGTACCAGCCAAGAGAATAACATTCAGTACTTC. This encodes CTSQENNIQYF.